This passage covers 13 T cell receptor beta chains from one sample sequenced in a study of blood T cell repertoires in COVID-19. Clones were read by immunoSEQ multiplex PCR, and TCRdb kept only the in-frame ones, dropping some. The table has 200,000 to 300,000 clones, about 87% seen once. The sample consisted of peripheral blood. The origin of the receptors is a woman between 45 and 60 years old with acute or convalescent COVID-19.

This rearrangement joins TRBV16 to TRBJ1-1; D remains ambiguous. The CDR3 totals 13 residues. Germline values: CDR1 KGHSY, CDR2 FQNENV. Trimming removed 4 bases from V and 0 bases from J, with 6 bases in between. This chain's CDR3 is CASSPAVNTEAFF. In nucleotides, the CDR3 is TGTGCCAGCAGCCCTGCAGTGAACACTGAAGCTTTCTTT. Filled out from reference TRBV16 and TRBJ1-1, the complete variable domain reads GEEVAQTPKHLVRGEGQKAKLYCAPIKGHSYVFWYQQVLKNEFKFLISFQNENVFDETGMPKERFSAKCLPNSPCSLEIQATKLEDSAVYFCASSPAVNTEAFFGQGTRLTVV.

This chain connects TRBV6-5 to TRBJ1-3; TRBD1 aligns across 7 bases. Germline CDR1 is MNHEY and CDR2 is SVGAGI. V lost 6 bases to trimming and J lost 0 bases; unmatched junction nucleotides: 5. The CDR3 has 15 residues. CDR3 loop: CASRTGTYSGNTIYF. In DNA, the CDR3 is TGTGCCAGCAGGACAGGGACCTACTCTGGAAACACCATATATTTT.

With regard to this clone: The sample has other DNA sequences that encode this CDR3 too. This sequence joins TRBV12-3 or TRBV12-4 and TRBJ1-1, with D unresolved. The CDR3 is made up of 13 amino acids. V lost 2 bases and J lost 0, with 4 bases in between. The CDR3 nucleotides are TGTGCCAGCAGTTTATCCGTGAACACTGAAGCTTTCTTT. Translation: CASSLSVNTEAFF.

The V and J genes are TRBV10-3 and TRBJ1-5; tentative D call: TRBD1 (6 bases). The CDR3 has 12 amino acids. V dropped 10 bases and J dropped 1 base, with 8 bases sitting between them. Germline CDR1 is ENHRY and CDR2 is SYGVKD. Here the CDR3 DNA reads TGTGCCACCGGACAGAGCAATCAGCCCCAGCATTTT. Its translation: CATGQSNQPQHF.

The rearrangement uses TRBV10-3 and TRBJ1-2, with TRBD1 matching 7 bases. Germline CDR1 is ENHRY and CDR2 is SYGVKD. This CDR3 is 13 amino acids long. The ends lost 7 bases at V and 8 bases at J; junction bases unmatched: 10. CDR3 bases: TGTGCCATCAACCCGACAGGGCTAGACGGCTACACCTTC. Translation gives CAINPTGLDGYTF.

J is TRBJ1-2 and V is TRBV27, with TRBD1 matching over 7 bases. Trimming took 6 bases from V and 2 from J; bases not matched to a gene: 9. CDR1 and CDR2 (germline): MNHEY, SMNVEV (reference sequence). The CDR3 totals 15 residues. CDR3 region: CASRDPGTANYGYTF. The CDR3 DNA follows: TGTGCCAGCAGGGACCCCGGGACAGCAAACTATGGCTACACCTTC.

There are many counts of this clone. This sequence joins TRBV25-1 and TRBJ2-1, with a tentative D call TRBD2 (6 bases). The V and J ends lost 4 bases and 5 bases respectively, with 9 bases between them. The length of the CDR3 is 13 residues. Per the germline V gene, CDR1 is MGHDK and CDR2 is SYGVNS. The CDR3 DNA reads as TGTGCCAGCAGTGGCTGGGGGGACAATGAGCAGTTCTTC. Amino acids: CASSGWGDNEQFF. The complete variable domain, with remaining parts taken from reference TRBV25-1 and TRBJ2-1, reads EADIYQTPRYLVIGTGKKITLECSQTMGHDKMYWYQQDPGMELHLIHYSYGVNSTEKGDLSSESTVSRIRTEHFPLTLESARPSHTSQYLCASSGWGDNEQFFGPGTRLTVL.

The chain couples TRBV7-3 to TRBJ2-4; maybe TRBD1 (6 bases). This CDR3 has 16 residues. With 5 bases removed from V and 6 bases from J, the gap between germline ends came to 20 bases. The germline V gene has CDR1 SGHTA and CDR2 FQGTGA. The CDR3 region has the DNA TGTGCCAGCAGCCCCCTGGGTCCGGGACAAAGAAACATTCAGTACTTC. Translating it yields CASSPLGPGQRNIQYF.

The chain links TRBV28 to TRBJ1-2, with D possibly TRBD1 on 5 matching bases. Germline CDR1 MDHEN, CDR2 SYDVKM. V was shortened by 3 bases and J by 3 bases, with 11 bases between the two germline ends. The CDR3 sequence is 14 residues long. The CDR3 DNA reads TGTGCCAGCAGTTTGTCTCCAGGGCACTATGGCTACACCTTC. Amino acid sequence: CASSLSPGHYGYTF.

The chain employs TRBV28 and TRBJ1-2; 7 positions match TRBD1. The junction had 10 bases not matched to a gene; V was cut back by 3 bases and J by 6 bases. This CDR3 contains 15 residues. Germline-derived CDR1 and CDR2 are MDHEN and SYDVKM. The CDR3 protein is CASSLGTAFRDGYTF. CDR3 nucleotides: TGTGCCAGCAGTTTGGGGACAGCCTTCAGGGATGGCTACACCTTC.

V and J are TRBV7-2 and TRBJ1-2, with D maybe TRBD1 (6 bases). The CDR3 spans 15 residues. Per the germline V gene, CDR1 is SGHTA and CDR2 is FQGNSA. Between the trimmed V and J ends, which lost 1 base and 5 bases, there was a span of 14 bases. This CDR3 is CASSLVQGVGYGYTF. In nucleotides, the CDR3 is TGTGCCAGCAGCTTAGTACAGGGAGTGGGGTATGGCTACACCTTC. Looking up the rest from reference TRBV7-2 and TRBJ1-2 gives the full variable domain: GAGVSQSPSNKVTEKGKDVELRCDPISGHTALYWYRQSLGQGLEFLIYFQGNSAPDKSGLPSDRFSAERTGGSVSTLTIQRTQQEDSAVYLCASSLVQGVGYGYTFGSGTRLTVV.

The rearrangement uses TRBV5-1 and TRBJ2-1; 8 positions agree with TRBD2. Per the germline V gene, CDR1 is SGHRS and CDR2 is YFSETQ. The ends lost 6 bases at V and 8 bases at J; junction bases unmatched: 7. This CDR3 is 13 amino acids long. CDR3 loop: CASKREFRDEQFF. CDR3 bases: TGCGCCAGCAAGCGGGAGTTCAGGGATGAGCAGTTCTTC.

This chain uses TRBV25-1 with TRBJ2-1; weak D call: TRBD1 (6 bases). Germline assignment: CDR1 MGHDK and CDR2 SYGVNS. This CDR3 comprises 15 residues. The V end lost 4 bases, the J end lost 1 base, and 11 bases lay between the germline ends. CDR3 DNA: TGTGCCAGCAGTGCCCAGGACAGATCCTACAATGAGCAGTTCTTC. It is translated as CASSAQDRSYNEQFF.